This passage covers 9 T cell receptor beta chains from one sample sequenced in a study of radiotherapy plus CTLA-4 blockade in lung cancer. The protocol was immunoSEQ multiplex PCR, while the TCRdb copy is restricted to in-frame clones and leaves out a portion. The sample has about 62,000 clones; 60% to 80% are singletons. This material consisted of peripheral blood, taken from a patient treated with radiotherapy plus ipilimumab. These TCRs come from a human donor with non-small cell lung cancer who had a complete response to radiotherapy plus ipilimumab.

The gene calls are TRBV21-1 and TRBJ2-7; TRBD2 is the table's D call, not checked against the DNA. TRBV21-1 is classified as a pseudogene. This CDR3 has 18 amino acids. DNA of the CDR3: TGTGCCAGCAGCAAAATTAGACTGGGGACTAGCGGGCCCTACGAGCAGTACTTC. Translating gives CASSKIRLGTSGPYEQYF.

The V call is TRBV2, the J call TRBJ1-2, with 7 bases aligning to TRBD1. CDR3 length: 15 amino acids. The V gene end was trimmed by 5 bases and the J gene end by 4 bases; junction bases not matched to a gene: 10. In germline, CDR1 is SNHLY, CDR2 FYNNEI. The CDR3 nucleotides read TGTGCCAGCAGTCTGGGAACCGGGACAGTCTATGGCTACACCTTC. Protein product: CASSLGTGTVYGYTF.

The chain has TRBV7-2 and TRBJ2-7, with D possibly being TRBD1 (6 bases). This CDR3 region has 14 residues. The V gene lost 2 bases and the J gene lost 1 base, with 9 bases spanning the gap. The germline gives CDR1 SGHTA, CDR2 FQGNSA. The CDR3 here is CASSLHRASYEQYF. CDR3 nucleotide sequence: TGTGCCAGCAGCTTACACAGGGCATCCTACGAGCAGTACTTC.

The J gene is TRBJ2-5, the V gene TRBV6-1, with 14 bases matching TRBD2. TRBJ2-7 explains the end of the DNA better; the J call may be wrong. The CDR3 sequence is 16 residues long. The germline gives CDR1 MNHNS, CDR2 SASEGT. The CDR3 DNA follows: TGTGCCAGCAGTGACGTGGGACTAGCGGGAGCGTACGAGCAGTACTTC. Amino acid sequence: CASSDVGLAGAYEQYF.

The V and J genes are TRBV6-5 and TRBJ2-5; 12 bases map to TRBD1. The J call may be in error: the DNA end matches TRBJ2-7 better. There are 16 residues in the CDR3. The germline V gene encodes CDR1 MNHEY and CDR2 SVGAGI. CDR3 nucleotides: TGTGCCAGCAGCTACGGACCGGGACAGGGGGCTTACGAGCAGTACTTC. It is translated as CASSYGPGQGAYEQYF.

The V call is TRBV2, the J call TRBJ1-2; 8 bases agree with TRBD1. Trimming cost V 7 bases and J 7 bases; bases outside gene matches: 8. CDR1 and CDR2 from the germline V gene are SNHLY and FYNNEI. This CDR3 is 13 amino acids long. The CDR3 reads CASNEGQVGGYTF. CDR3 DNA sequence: TGTGCCAGCAATGAGGGACAGGTTGGTGGCTACACCTTC.

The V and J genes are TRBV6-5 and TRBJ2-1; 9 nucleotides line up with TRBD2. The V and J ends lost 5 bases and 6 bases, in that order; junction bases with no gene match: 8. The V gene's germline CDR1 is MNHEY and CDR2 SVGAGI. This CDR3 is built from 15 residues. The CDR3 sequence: CASSRTVAGVNEQFF. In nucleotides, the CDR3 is TGTGCCAGCAGTCGGACGGTAGCGGGGGTCAATGAGCAGTTCTTC.

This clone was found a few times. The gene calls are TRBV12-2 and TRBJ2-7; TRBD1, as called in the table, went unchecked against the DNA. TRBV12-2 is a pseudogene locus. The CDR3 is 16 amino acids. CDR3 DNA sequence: TGTGCAAGTCGCCGCTCCTGGACAGGTATAAGCTCCGAGCAGTACTTC. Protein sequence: CASRRSWTGISSEQYF.

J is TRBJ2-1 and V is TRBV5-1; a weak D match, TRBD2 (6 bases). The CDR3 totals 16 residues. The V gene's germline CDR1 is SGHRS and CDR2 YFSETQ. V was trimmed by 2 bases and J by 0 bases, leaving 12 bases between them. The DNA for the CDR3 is TGCGCCAGCAGCTTTAGGGCGGGAAGCTCCTACAATGAGCAGTTCTTC. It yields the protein CASSFRAGSSYNEQFF.